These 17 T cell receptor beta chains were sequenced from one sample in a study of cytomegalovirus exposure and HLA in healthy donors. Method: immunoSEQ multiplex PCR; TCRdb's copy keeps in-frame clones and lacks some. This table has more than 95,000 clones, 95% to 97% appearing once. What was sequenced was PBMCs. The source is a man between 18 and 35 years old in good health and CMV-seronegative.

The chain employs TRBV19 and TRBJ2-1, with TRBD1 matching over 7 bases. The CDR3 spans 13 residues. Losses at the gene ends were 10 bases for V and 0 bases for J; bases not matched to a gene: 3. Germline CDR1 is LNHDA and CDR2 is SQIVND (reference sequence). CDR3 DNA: TGTGCCACCCGGGACAGCTCCTACAATGAGCAGTTCTTC. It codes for CATRDSSYNEQFF.

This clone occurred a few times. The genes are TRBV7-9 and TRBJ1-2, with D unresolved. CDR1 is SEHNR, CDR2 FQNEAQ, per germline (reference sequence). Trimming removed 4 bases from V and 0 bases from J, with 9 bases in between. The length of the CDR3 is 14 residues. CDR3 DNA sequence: TGTGCCAGCAGCTACGACTCGTCTAACTATGGCTACACCTTC. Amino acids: CASSYDSSNYGYTF. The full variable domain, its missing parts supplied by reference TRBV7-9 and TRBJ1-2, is DTGVSQNPRHKITKRGQNVTFRCDPISEHNRLYWYRQTLGQGPEFLTYFQNEAQLEKSRLLSDRFSAERPKGSFSTLEIQRTEQGDSAMYLCASSYDSSNYGYTFGSGTRLTVV.

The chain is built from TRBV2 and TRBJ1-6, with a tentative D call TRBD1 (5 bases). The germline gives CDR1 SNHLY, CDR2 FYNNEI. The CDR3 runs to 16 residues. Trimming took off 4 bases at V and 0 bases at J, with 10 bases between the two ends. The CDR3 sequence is CASSGRVSSYNSPLHF. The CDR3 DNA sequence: TGTGCCAGCAGTGGCAGGGTGTCCTCCTATAATTCACCCCTCCACTTT.

The CDR3 coding sequence is TGTGCCAGCAGTTACCTCACCAGGGGGCGGGAGACCCAGTACTTC. Its protein is CASSYLTRGRETQYF. The V gene is TRBV6-5, the J gene TRBJ2-5; 8 bases fit TRBD1. CDR1 and CDR2 (germline): MNHEY, SVGAGI. V was clipped by 2 bases and J by 5 bases; unmatched bases: 7. The CDR3 length is 15 residues.

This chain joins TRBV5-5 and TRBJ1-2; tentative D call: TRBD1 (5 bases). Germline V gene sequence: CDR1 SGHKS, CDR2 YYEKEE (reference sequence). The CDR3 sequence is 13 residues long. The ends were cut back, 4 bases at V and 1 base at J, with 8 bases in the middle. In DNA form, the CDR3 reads TGTGCCAGCAGCGCGGGGCTTAACTATGGCTACACCTTC. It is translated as CASSAGLNYGYTF. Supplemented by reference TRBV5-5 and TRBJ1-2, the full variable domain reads DAGVTQSPTHLIKTRGQQVTLRCSPISGHKSVSWYQQVLGQGPQFIFQYYEKEERGRGNFPDRFSARQFPNYSSELNVNALLLGDSALYLCASSAGLNYGYTFGSGTRLTVV.

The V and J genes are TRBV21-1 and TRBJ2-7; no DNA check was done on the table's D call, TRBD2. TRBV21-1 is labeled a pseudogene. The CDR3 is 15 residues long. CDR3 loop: CASTHRGASSYEQYF. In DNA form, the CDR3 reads TGTGCCAGCACCCACCGGGGAGCTAGCTCCTACGAGCAGTACTTC.

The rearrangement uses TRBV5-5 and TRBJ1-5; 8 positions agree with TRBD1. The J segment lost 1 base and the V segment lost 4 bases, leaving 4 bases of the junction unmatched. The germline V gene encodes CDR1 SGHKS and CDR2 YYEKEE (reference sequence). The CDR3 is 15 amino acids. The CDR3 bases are TGTGCCAGCAGCCCTAGGGACAGGAGCAATCAGCCCCAGCATTTT. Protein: CASSPRDRSNQPQHF. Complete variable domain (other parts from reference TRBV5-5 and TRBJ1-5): DAGVTQSPTHLIKTRGQQVTLRCSPISGHKSVSWYQQVLGQGPQFIFQYYEKEERGRGNFPDRFSARQFPNYSSELNVNALLLGDSALYLCASSPRDRSNQPQHFGDGTRLSIL.

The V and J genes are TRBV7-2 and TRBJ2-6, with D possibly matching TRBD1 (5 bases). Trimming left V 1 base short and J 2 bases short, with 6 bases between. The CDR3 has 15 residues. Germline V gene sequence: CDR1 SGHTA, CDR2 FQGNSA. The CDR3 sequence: CASSLEGAGANVLTF. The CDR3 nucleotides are TGTGCCAGCAGCTTAGAAGGGGCTGGGGCCAACGTCCTGACTTTC.

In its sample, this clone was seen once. The CDR3 coding sequence is TGTGCCAGCAGTTATTGGACAGGGTACGGCACCGGGGAGCTGTTTTTT. Translating gives CASSYWTGYGTGELFF. The chain has TRBV27 and TRBJ2-2; 8 bases are a match to TRBD1. J gave up 4 bases and V 4 bases, and 8 bases lay outside the gene matches. Germline CDR1 and CDR2: MNHEY and SMNVEV (reference sequence). This CDR3 region has 16 residues.

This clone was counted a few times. The CDR3 protein is CATANRALNIQYF. CDR3 DNA sequence: TGTGCCACCGCGAACAGGGCTCTAAACATTCAGTACTTC. The chain couples TRBV6-1 to TRBJ2-4, with D tentatively TRBD1 (6 bases). V was clipped by 10 bases and J by 6 bases, with 16 bases between them. Germline loops: CDR1 MNHNS, CDR2 SASEGT. This CDR3 comprises 13 residues.

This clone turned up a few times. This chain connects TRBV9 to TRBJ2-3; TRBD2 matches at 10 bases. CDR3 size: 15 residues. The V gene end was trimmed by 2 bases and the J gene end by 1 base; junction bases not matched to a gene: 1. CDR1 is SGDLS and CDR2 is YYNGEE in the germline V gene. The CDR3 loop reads CASSVGTSGTDTQYF. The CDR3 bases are TGTGCCAGCAGCGTCGGGACTAGCGGCACAGATACGCAGTATTTT. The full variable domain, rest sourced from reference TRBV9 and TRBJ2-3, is DSGVTQTPKHLITATGQRVTLRCSPRSGDLSVYWYQQSLDQGLQFLIQYYNGEERAKGNILERFSAQQFPDLHSELNLSSLELGDSALYFCASSVGTSGTDTQYFGPGTRLTVL.

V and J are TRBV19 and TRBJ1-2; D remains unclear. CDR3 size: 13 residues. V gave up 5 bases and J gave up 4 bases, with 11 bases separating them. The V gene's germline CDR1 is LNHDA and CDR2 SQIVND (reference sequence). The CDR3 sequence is CASSGQSPYGYTF. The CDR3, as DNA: TGTGCCAGTAGTGGCCAGTCACCCTATGGCTACACCTTC.

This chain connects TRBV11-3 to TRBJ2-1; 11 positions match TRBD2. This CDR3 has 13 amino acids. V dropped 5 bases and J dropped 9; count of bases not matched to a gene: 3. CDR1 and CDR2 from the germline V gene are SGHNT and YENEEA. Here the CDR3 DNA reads TGTGCCAGCAGCGCTAGCGGGAGGCGTGAGCAGTTCTTC. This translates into CASSASGRREQFF.

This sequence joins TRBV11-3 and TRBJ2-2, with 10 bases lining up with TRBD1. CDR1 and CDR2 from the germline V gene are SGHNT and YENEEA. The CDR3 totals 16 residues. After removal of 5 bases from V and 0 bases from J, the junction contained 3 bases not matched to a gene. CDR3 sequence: CASSRQGATNTGELFF. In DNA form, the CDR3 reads TGTGCCAGCAGCCGACAGGGGGCCACGAACACCGGGGAGCTGTTTTTT.

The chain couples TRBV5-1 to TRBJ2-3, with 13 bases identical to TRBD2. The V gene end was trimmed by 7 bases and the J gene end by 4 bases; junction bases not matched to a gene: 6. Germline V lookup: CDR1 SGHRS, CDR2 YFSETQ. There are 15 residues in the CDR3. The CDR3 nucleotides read TGCGCCAGCTCCGGGACTAGCGGGATGGCAGATACGCAGTATTTT. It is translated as CASSGTSGMADTQYF. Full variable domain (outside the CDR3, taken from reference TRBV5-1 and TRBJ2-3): KAGVTQTPRYLIKTRGQQVTLSCSPISGHRSVSWYQQTPGQGLQFLFEYFSETQRNKGNFPGRFSGRQFSNSRSEMNVSTLELGDSALYLCASSGTSGMADTQYFGPGTRLTVL.

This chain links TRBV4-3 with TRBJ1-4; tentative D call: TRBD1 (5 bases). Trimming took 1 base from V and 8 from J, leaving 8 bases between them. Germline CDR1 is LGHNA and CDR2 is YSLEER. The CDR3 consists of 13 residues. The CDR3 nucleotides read TGCGCCAGCAGCCAAGGGGGCTGGGAAAAACTGTTTTTT. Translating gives CASSQGGWEKLFF.

The CDR3 coding sequence is TGTGCCAGCAGCTCTTACAGGGGTGGCACCGGGGAGCTGTTTTTT. Translating it yields CASSSYRGGTGELFF. V and J are TRBV7-3 and TRBJ2-2; 7 bases fit TRBD1. The germline V gene encodes CDR1 SGHTA and CDR2 FQGTGA. Trimming at V came to 4 bases and at J to 4 bases, leaving 6 bases not matched to a gene. CDR3 length: 15 residues.